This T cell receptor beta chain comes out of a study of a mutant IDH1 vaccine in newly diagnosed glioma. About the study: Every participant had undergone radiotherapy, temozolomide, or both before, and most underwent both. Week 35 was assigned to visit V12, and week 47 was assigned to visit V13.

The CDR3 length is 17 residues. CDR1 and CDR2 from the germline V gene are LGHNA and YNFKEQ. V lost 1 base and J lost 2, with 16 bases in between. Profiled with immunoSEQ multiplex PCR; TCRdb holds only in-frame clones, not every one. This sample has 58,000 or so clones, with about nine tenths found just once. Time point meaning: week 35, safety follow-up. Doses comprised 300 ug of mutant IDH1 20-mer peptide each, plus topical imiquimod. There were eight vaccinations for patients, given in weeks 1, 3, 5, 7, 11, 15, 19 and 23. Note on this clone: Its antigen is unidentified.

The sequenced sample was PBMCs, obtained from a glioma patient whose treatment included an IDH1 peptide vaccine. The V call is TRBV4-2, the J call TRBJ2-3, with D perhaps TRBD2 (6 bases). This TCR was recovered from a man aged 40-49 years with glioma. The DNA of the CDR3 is TGTGCCAGCAGCCAAGCCGGGGGACGAATTACCACAGATACGCAGTATTTT. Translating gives CASSQAGGRITTDTQYF.